This T cell receptor (beta chain) was identified in a study of blood T cell repertoires in COVID-19. In Seattle, patients joined the study during active infection and were tracked longitudinally. Generated by immunoSEQ multiplex PCR, the TCRdb table keeps only in-frame clones and is missing some. Here the sample spans approximately 90,000 clones, roughly 74% being singletons. The CDR3 sequence is 15 residues long. Germline CDR1 MNHNY, CDR2 SVGAGI (reference sequence). V trimming: 6 bases; J trimming: 8 bases; junction bases outside the gene matches: 8. The clonotype comes from a man in his 70s with COVID-19, enrolled during active disease. The sample was peripheral blood. V is TRBV6-6 and J is TRBJ2-1; 12 positions agree with TRBD2. The CDR3 spells CASRPLAGGTDEQFF. The CDR3, as DNA: TGTGCCAGCAGACCTCTAGCGGGGGGGACCGATGAGCAGTTCTTC.